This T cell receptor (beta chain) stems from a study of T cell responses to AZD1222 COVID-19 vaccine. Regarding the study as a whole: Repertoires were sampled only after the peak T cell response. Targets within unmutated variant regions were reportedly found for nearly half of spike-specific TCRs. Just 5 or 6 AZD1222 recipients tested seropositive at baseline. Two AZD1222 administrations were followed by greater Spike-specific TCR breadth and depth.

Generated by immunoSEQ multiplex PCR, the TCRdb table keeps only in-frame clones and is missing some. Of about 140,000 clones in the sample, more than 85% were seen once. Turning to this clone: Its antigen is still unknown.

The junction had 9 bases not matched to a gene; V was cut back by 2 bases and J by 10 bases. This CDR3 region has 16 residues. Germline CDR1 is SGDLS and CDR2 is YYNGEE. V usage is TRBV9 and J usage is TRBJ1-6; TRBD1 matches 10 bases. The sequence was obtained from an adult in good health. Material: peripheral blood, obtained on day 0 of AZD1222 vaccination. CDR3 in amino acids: CASSVRTGTGVSPLHF. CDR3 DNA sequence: TGTGCCAGCAGCGTGAGGACCGGGACAGGGGTGTCACCCCTCCACTTT.